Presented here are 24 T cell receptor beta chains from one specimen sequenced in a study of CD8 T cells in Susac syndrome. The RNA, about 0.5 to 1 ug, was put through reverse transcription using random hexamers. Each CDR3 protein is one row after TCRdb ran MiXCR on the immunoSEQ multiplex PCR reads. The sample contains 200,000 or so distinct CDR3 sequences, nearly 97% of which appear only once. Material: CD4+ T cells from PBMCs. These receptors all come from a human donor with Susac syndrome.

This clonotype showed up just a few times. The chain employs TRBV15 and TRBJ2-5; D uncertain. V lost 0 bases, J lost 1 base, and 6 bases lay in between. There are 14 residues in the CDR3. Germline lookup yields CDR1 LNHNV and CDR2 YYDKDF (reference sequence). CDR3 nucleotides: TGTGCCACCAGCAGAGATAAGGTCCAAGAGACCCAGTACTTC. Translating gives CATSRDKVQETQYF.

DNA for the CDR3: TGTGCCAGCAGCGTAGAGGCAGGGGCATTAGGGGAGACCCAGTACTTC. Translating gives CASSVEAGALGETQYF. This sequence joins TRBV9 and TRBJ2-5, with D possibly TRBD1 on 6 matching bases. Trimming cost V 0 bases and J 5 bases, with 17 bases left between them. In germline, CDR1 is SGDLS, CDR2 YYNGEE. CDR3 size: 16 residues.

Here the CDR3 reads CASSSAGDETQYF. The CDR3 nucleotides read TGTGCCAGCAGCTCGGCAGGGGACGAGACCCAGTACTTC. V and J are TRBV7-7 and TRBJ2-5, with D tentatively TRBD1 (6 bases). Germline V CDR1 and CDR2: SSHAT, FNYEAQ (reference sequence). The CDR3 is made up of 13 amino acids. Trimming removed 4 bases at V and 5 bases at J, with 11 bases between.

The CDR3 DNA sequence: TGTGCCAGCGTCCCCTTGGGACAGGGGACGAATACGCAGTATTTT. It specifies CASVPLGQGTNTQYF. V gene TRBV6-5 combines with J gene TRBJ2-3, with 10 bases identical to TRBD1. Germline CDR1 MNHEY, CDR2 SVGAGI. V dropped 8 bases and J dropped 7; count of bases not matched to a gene: 12. The CDR3 loop spans 15 amino acids.

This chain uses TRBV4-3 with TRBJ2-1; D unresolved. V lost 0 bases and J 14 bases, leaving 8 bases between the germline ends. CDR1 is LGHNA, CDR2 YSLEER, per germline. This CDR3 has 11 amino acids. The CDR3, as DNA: TGCGCCAGCAGCCAAGATGAGAAAGAGTTCTTC. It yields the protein CASSQDEKEFF.

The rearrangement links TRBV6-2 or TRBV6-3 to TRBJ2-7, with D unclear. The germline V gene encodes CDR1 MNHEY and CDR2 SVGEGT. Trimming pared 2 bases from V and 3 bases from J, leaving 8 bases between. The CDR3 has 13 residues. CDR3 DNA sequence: TGTGCCAGCAGTTACAGGAACGTCTACGAGCAGTACTTC. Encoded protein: CASSYRNVYEQYF.

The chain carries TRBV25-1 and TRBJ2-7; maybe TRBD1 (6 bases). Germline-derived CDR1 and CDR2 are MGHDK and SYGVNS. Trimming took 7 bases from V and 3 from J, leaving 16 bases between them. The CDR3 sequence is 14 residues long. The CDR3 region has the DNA TGTGCCAGCACGGCCCACGGACAGAACTACGAGCAGTACTTC. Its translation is CASTAHGQNYEQYF.

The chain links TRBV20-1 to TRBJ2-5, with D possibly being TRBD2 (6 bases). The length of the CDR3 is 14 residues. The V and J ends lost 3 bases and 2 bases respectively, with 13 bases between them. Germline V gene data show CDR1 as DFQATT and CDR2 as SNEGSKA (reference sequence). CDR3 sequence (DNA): TGCAGTGCTAGTGGTATGGGACTGCAAGAGACCCAGTACTTC. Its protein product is CSASGMGLQETQYF.

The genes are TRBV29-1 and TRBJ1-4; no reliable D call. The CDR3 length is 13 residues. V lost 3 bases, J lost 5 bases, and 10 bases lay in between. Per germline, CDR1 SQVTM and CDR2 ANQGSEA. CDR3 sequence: CSVEGAGNEKLFF. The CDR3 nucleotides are TGCAGCGTTGAGGGAGCGGGGAATGAAAAACTGTTTTTT.

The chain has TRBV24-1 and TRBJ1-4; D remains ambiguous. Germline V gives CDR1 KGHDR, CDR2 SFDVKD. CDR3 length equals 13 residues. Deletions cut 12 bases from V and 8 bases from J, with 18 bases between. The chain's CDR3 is CAPAPPQGEKLFF. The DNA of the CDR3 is TGTGCCCCGGCACCCCCGCAAGGGGAAAAACTGTTTTTT.

The CDR3 is CSAPGGAGRGELFF. The CDR3 region has the DNA TGCAGCGCCCCCGGGGGGGCAGGCAGGGGGGAGCTGTTTTTT. The chain joins TRBV29-1 to TRBJ2-2; 8 bases map to TRBD2. Per germline, CDR1 SQVTM and CDR2 ANQGSEA. The J segment lost 8 bases and the V segment lost 7 bases, leaving 12 bases of the junction unmatched. The CDR3 runs to 14 residues.

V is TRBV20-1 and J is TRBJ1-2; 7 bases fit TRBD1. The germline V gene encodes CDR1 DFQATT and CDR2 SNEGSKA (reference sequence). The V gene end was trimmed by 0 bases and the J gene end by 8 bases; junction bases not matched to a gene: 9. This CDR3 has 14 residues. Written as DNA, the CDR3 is TGCAGTGCTAGAGATCTGGACAGGCCCGTGGGCTACACCTTC. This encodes CSARDLDRPVGYTF.

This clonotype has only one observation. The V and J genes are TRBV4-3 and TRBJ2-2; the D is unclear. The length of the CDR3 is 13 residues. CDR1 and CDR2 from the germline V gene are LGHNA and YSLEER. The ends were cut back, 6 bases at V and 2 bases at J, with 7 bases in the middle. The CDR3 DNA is TGCGCCAGCAGGCTACACAACACCGGGGAGCTGTTTTTT. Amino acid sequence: CASRLHNTGELFF.

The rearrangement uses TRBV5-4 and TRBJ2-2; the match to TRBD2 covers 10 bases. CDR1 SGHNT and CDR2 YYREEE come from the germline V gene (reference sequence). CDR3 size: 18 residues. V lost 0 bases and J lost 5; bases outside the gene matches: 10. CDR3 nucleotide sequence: TGTGCCAGCAGCTTGGATGCAGCGGGGGGGTCTGGAACCGGGGAGCTGTTTTTT. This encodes CASSLDAAGGSGTGELFF. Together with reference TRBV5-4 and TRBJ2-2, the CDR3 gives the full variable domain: ETGVTQSPTHLIKTRGQQVTLRCSSQSGHNTVSWYQQALGQGPQFIFQYYREEENGRGNFPPRFSGLQFPNYSSELNVNALELDDSALYLCASSLDAAGGSGTGELFFGEGSRLTVL.

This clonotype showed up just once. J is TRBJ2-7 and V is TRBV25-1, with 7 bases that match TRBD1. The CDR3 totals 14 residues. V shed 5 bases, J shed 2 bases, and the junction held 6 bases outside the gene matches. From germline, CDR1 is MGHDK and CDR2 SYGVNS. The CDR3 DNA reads TGTGCCAGCAGTTTGGACAGGCTGCCCTACGAGCAGTACTTC. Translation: CASSLDRLPYEQYF.

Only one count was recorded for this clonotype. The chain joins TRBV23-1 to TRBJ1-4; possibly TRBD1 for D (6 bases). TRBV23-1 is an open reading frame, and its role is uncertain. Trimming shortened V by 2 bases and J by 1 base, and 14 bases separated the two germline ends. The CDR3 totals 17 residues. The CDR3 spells CASSQISSGVTNEKLFF. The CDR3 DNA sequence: TGCGCCAGCAGTCAAATATCATCAGGGGTAACTAATGAAAAACTGTTTTTT.

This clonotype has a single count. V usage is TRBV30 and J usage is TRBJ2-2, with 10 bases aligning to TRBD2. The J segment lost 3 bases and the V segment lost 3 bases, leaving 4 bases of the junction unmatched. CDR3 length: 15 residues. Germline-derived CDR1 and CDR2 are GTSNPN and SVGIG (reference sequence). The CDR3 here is CAWSRTSGYTGELFF. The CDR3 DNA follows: TGTGCCTGGAGCAGGACTAGCGGCTACACCGGGGAGCTGTTTTTT.

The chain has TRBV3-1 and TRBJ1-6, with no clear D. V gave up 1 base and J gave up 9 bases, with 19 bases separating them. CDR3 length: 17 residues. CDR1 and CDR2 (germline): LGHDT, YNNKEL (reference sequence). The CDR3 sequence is CASSQVGSGSVRSPLHF. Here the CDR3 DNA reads TGTGCCAGCAGCCAAGTAGGGAGCGGCTCCGTACGTTCACCCCTCCACTTT.

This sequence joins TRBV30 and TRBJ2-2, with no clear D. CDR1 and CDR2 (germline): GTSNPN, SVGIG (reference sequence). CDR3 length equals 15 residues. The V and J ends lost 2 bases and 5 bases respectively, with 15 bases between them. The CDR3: CAWSKSILGTGELFF. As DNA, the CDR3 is TGTGCCTGGAGTAAATCGATATTAGGGACCGGGGAGCTGTTTTTT.

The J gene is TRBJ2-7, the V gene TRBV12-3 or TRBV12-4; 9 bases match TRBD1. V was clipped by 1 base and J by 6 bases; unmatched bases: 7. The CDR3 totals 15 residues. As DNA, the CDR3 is TGTGCCAGCAGTTTAGGGGGACAGGGCCTAGGCGAGCAGTACTTC. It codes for CASSLGGQGLGEQYF.

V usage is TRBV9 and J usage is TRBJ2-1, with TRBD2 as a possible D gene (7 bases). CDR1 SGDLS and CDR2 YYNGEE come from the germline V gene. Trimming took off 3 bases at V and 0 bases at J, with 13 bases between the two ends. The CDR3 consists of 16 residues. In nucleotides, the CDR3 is TGTGCCAGCAGCGGGGGGCGGGGGAGCTCCTACAATGAGCAGTTCTTC. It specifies CASSGGRGSSYNEQFF.

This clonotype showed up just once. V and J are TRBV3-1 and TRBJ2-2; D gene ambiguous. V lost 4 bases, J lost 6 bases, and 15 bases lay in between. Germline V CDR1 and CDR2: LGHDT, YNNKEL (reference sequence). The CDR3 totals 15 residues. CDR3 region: CASSRHPTSPGELFF. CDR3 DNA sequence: TGTGCCAGCAGCCGCCACCCTACATCCCCCGGGGAGCTGTTTTTT.

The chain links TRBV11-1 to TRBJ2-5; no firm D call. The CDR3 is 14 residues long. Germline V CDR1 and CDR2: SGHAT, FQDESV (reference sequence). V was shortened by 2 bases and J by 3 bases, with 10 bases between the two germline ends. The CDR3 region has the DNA TGTGCCAGCAGCTTAATGGGCAGAGAAGAGACCCAGTACTTC. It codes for CASSLMGREETQYF.

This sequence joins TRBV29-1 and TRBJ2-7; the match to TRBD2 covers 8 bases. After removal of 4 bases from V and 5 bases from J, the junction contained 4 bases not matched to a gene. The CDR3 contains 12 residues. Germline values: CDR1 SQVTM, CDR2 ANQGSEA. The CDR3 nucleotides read TGCAGCGTTGTACGGCGGGGGGACGAGCAGTACTTC. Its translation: CSVVRRGDEQYF.